This T cell receptor beta chain emerged from a study of OX40 agonist ivuxolimab in advanced cancers. Worth noting for this clone: As yet, its antigen is unknown.

Sequencing was performed with immunoSEQ multiplex PCR; in TCRdb, only in-frame clones are kept and a portion is missing. The sample includes about 50,000 clones, around 84% seen only once; the top ten take about 11%. Prior autoimmune disease or systemic immunosuppression barred patients. Study-level results: The CD4+ and CD8+ T cells in the blood had expanded clonally by week 6 at 0.1 to 3.0 mg/kg.

There are 16 residues in the CDR3. Between the trimmed V and J ends, which lost 6 bases and 10 bases, there was a span of 22 bases. Germline CDR1 and CDR2: LNHDA and SQIVND (reference sequence). The origin of this receptor is an adult with an advanced solid tumor such as melanoma, head and neck, liver or kidney cancer. The genes are TRBV19 and TRBJ1-6, with D possibly matching TRBD1 (6 bases). Sequenced here: CD4+ or CD8+ T cells sorted from blood, sampled in a trial of the OX40 agonist ivuxolimab. CDR3 sequence (DNA): TGTGCCAGTAGGAAAGGACAGAATTCGCCAATATCACCCCTCCACTTT. This translates into CASRKGQNSPISPLHF.